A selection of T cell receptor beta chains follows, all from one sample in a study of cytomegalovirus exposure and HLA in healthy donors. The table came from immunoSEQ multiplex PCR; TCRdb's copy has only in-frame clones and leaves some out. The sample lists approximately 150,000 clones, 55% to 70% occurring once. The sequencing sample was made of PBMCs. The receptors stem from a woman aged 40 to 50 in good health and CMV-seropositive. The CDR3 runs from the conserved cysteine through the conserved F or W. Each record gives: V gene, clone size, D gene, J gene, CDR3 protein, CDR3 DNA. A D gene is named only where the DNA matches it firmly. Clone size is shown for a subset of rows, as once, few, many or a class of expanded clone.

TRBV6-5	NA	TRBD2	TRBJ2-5	CASSWGLRGAVETQYF	TGTGCCAGCAGTTGGGGGTTGCGGGGGGCCGTGGAGACCCAGTACTTC
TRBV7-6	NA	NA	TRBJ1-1	CASSLDLRYTEAFF	TGTGCCAGCAGCTTAGATCTCAGGTACACTGAAGCTTTCTTT
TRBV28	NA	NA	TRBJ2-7	CASSSNYEQYF	TGTGCCAGCAGTAGCAATTACGAGCAGTACTTC
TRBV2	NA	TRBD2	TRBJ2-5	CASTSGTSVGTQYF	TGTGCCAGCACGTCCGGGACTAGCGTGGGGACCCAGTACTTC
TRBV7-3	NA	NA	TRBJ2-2	CASSLHSLANTGELFF	TGTGCCAGCAGCTTACACAGCCTCGCGAACACCGGGGAGCTGTTTTTT
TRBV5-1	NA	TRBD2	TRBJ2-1	CASSLVIAGSSYNEQFF	TGCGCCAGCAGCTTGGTAATAGCGGGGAGCTCCTACAATGAGCAGTTCTTC
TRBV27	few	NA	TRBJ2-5	CASSGEQGWPETQYF	TGTGCCAGCAGTGGTGAACAGGGATGGCCGGAGACCCAGTACTTC
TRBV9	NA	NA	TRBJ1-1	CASSVEPTGVEAFF	TGTGCCAGCAGCGTAGAACCTACGGGGGTTGAAGCTTTCTTT
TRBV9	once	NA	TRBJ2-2	CASSVAQGNTGELFF	TGTGCCAGCAGCGTAGCACAGGGGAACACCGGGGAGCTGTTTTTT
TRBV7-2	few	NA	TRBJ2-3	CASSPGRDRTQYF	TGTGCCAGCAGCCCCGGCCGAGACAGGACGCAGTATTTT
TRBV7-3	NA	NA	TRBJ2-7	CASSLPTGQYEQYF	TGTGCCAGCAGCTTACCCACGGGACAATACGAGCAGTACTTC
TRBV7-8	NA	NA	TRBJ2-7	CASSLDSGNEQYF	TGTGCCAGCAGCTTAGATTCGGGGAACGAGCAGTACTTC
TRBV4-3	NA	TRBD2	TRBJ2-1	CASSQEGLAGLLQFF	TGCGCCAGCAGCCAAGAGGGACTAGCGGGTTTGTTGCAGTTCTTC
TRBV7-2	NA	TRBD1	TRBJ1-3	CASSSDRAVGDTIYF	TGTGCCAGCAGCTCCGACAGGGCGGTAGGGGACACCATATATTTT
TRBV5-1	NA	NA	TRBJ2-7	CASGRSPGYEQYF	TGCGCCAGCGGCAGATCGCCAGGGTACGAGCAGTACTTC
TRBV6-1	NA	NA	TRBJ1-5	CASSEQSSNQPQHF	TGTGCCAGCAGTGAACAATCTAGCAATCAGCCCCAGCATTTT
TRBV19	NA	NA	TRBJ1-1	CASSMWTDHTEAFF	TGTGCCAGTAGTATGTGGACAGACCACACTGAAGCTTTCTTT
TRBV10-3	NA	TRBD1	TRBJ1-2	CAISVGQGAGYTF	TGTGCCATCAGTGTAGGGCAGGGGGCTGGCTACACCTTC
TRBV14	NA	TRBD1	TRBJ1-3	CASSTRTSGTGLTYSGNTIYF	TGTGCCAGCAGCACACGAACCTCAGGGACAGGCCTAACCTACTCTGGAAACACCATATATTTT
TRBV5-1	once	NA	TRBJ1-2	CASSFPGYGYTF	TGCGCCAGCAGCTTCCCGGGCTATGGCTACACCTTC
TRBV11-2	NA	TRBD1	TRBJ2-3	CASSGQDTDTQYF	TGTGCCAGCAGCGGACAGGACACAGATACGCAGTATTTT
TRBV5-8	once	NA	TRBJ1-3	CASSPYVNTIYF	TGTGCCAGCAGCCCCTACGTAAACACCATATATTTT
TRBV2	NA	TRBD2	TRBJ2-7	CASSVGTINEQYF	TGTGCCAGCAGTGTAGGGACTATTAACGAGCAGTACTTC
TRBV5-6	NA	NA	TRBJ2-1	CASSLADEQFF	TGTGCCAGCAGCTTGGCGGATGAGCAGTTCTTC
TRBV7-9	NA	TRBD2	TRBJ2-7	CASSLRGGINEQYF	TGTGCCAGCAGCTTACGCGGGGGGATCAACGAGCAGTACTTC
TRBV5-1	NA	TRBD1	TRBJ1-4	CASSPSPWTGEKLFF	TGCGCCAGCAGCCCATCTCCGTGGACAGGGGAAAAACTGTTTTTT
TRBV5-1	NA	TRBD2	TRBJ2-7	CASSLAAGAGYEQYF	TGCGCCAGCAGCTTGGCAGCGGGAGCTGGTTACGAGCAGTACTTC
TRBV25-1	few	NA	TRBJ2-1	CASSEADGTEQFF	TGTGCCAGCAGTGAAGCAGATGGGACAGAGCAGTTCTTC
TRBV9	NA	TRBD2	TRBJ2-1	CASSVVAGGNEQFF	TGTGCCAGCAGCGTCGTAGCGGGAGGGAATGAGCAGTTCTTC